Below, 3 T cell receptor beta chains from the same sample are listed, as sequenced in a study of Ad26.COV2.S vaccination and SARS-CoV-2 variants. Documented treatment: around 19 received Ad26.COV2.S at low or high dose, single or two shots; 5 received placebo; per-sample allocation not given. At day 63 after the first vaccine or placebo injection, samples were drawn. Clones were sequenced by immunoSEQ multiplex PCR, and TCRdb holds only the in-frame ones, with some missing. The sample shows around 450,000 clones, approximately 89% of them seen only once. Material: peripheral blood, obtained in a trial of Ad26.COV2.S vaccine versus placebo. All receptors come from a person between 18 and 65 years old who received the Ad26.COV2.S COVID-19 vaccine or a placebo.

The gene calls are TRBV6-2 or TRBV6-3 and TRBJ1-5, with TRBD1 matching over 9 bases. With V trimmed by 2 bases and J by 0 bases, 8 bases remained unmatched. CDR3 size: 18 residues. Germline CDR1 reads MNHEY; CDR2 reads SVGEGT. Written as DNA, the CDR3 is TGTGCCAGCAGTTACAACGACAGGGGGTGGGATAGCAATCAGCCCCAGCATTTT. Amino acids: CASSYNDRGWDSNQPQHF.

This sequence joins TRBV18 and TRBJ1-1, with 7 bases that match TRBD1. V shed 4 bases, J shed 6 bases, and the junction held 8 bases outside the gene matches. The CDR3 runs 14 residues. The V gene's germline CDR1 is KGHSH and CDR2 LQKENI. The CDR3 reads CASSRQGGSSEAFF. DNA of the CDR3: TGTGCCAGCTCACGACAGGGAGGGAGTTCTGAAGCTTTCTTT.

This chain uses TRBV6-2 or TRBV6-3 with TRBJ1-2; D gene ambiguous. Trimming removed 2 bases from V and 5 bases from J, with 12 bases in between. Germline assignment: CDR1 MNHEY and CDR2 SVGEGT. The CDR3 length is 14 residues. The CDR3 loop is CASSYRPRSYGYTF. In nucleotides, the CDR3 is TGTGCCAGCAGTTACCGCCCCAGGTCGTATGGCTACACCTTC.